This T cell receptor (beta chain) was obtained from a study of OX40 agonist ivuxolimab in advanced cancers. The CDR3 is 15 amino acids. V lost 5 bases, J lost 4 bases, and 7 bases stayed unmatched. Germline CDR1 is LGHNA and CDR2 is YSLEER. This table comes from immunoSEQ multiplex PCR, and its TCRdb copy is limited to in-frame clones, with some not included. Of roughly 24,000 clones detected, about 87% appear once; the ten largest clones hold 25% to 35%. The V gene is TRBV4-3, the J gene TRBJ2-5; 10 bases match TRBD2. The sequence derives from an adult with an advanced solid tumor such as melanoma, head and neck, liver or kidney cancer. The specimen comprised CD4+ or CD8+ T cells sorted from blood, sampled in a trial of the OX40 agonist ivuxolimab. The CDR3: CASSVSGGAGETQYF. The CDR3, as DNA: TGCGCCAGCAGCGTGAGCGGGGGGGCCGGAGAGACCCAGTACTTC.